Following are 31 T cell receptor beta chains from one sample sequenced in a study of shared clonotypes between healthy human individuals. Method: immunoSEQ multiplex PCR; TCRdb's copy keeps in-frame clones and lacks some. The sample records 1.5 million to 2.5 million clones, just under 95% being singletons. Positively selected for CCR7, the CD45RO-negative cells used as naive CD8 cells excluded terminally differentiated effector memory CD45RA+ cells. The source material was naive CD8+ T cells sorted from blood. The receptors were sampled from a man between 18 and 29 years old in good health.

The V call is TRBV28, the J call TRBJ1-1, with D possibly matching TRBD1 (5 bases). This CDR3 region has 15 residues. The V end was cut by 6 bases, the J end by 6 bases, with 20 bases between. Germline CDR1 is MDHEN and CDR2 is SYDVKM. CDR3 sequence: CASSLGPPRFAEAFF. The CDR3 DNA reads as TGTGCCAGCAGCCTGGGGCCTCCCCGTTTCGCTGAAGCTTTCTTT.

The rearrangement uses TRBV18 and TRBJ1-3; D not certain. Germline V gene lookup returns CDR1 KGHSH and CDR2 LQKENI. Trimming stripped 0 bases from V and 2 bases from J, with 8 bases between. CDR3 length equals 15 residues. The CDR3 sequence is CASSPPRIPGNTIYF. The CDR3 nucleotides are TGTGCCAGCTCACCACCGCGGATACCTGGAAACACCATATATTTT.

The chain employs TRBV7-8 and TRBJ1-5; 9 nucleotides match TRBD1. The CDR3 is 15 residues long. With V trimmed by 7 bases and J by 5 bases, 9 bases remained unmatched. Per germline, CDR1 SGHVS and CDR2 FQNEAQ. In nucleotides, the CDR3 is TGTGCCAGCATCCCGGGACAGGGAAAGTATCAGCCCCAGCATTTT. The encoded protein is CASIPGQGKYQPQHF.

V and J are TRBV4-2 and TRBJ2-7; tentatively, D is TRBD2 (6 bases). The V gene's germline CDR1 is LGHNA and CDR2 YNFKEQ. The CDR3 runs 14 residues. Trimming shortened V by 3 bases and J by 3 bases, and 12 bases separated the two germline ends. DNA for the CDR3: TGTGCCAGCAGCCATGGGGACTGGGACTACGAGCAGTACTTC. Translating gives CASSHGDWDYEQYF.

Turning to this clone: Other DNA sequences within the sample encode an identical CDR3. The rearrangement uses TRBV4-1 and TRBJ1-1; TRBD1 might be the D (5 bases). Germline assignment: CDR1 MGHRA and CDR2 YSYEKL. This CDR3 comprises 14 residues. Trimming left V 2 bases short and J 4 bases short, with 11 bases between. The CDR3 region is CASSQLEGSTEAFF. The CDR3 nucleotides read TGCGCCAGCAGCCAATTAGAGGGGAGCACTGAAGCTTTCTTT.

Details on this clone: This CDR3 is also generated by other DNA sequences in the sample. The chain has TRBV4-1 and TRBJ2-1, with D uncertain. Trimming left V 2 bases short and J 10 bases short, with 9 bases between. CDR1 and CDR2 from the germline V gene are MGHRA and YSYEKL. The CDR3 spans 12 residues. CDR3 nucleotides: TGCGCCAGCAGCCAATTTGGCGAAGAGCAGTTCTTC. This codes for CASSQFGEEQFF.

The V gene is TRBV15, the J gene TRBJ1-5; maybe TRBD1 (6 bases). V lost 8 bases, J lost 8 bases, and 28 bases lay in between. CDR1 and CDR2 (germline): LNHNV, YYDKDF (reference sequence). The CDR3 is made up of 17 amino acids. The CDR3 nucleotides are TGTGCCACCGATACTGAGCCTAGGGCAGGGGATTGGGAGCCCCAGCATTTT. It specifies CATDTEPRAGDWEPQHF.

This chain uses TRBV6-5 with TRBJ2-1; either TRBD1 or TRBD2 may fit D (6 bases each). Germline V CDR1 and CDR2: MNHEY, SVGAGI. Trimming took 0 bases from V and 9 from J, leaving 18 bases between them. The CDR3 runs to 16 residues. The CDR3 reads CASSYSSGASWFEQFF. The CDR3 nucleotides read TGTGCCAGCAGTTACTCGTCGGGGGCTTCATGGTTTGAGCAGTTCTTC.

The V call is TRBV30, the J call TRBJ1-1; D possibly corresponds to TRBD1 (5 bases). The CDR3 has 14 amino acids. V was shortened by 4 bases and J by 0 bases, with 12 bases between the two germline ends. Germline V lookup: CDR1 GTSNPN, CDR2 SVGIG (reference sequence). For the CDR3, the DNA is TGTGCCTGGAACCCGGGGGTAATGAACACTGAAGCTTTCTTT. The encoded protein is CAWNPGVMNTEAFF.

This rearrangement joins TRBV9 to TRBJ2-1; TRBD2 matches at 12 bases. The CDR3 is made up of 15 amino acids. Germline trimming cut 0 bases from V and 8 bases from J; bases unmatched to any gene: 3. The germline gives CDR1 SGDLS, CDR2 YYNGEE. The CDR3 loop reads CASSVGTSGADEQFF. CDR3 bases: TGTGCCAGCAGCGTAGGGACTAGCGGGGCGGATGAGCAGTTCTTC.

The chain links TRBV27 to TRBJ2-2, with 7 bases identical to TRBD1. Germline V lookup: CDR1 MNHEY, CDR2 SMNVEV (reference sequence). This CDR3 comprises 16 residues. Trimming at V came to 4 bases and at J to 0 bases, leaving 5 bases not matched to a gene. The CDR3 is CASSSGGFANTGELFF. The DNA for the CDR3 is TGTGCCAGCAGTTCAGGGGGTTTCGCGAACACCGGGGAGCTGTTTTTT.

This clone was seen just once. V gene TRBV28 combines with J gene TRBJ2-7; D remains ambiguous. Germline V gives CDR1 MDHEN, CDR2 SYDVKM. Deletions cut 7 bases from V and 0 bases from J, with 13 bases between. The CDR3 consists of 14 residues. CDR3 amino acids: CASNGVESSYEQYF. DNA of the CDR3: TGTGCCAGCAATGGGGTAGAGAGCTCCTACGAGCAGTACTTC.

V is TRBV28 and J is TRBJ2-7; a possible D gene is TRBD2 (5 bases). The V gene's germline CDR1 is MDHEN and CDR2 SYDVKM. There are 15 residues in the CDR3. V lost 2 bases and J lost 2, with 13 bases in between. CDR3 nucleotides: TGTGCCAGCAGTTTAGGGAGTCAGACGACCTACGAGCAGTACTTC. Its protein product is CASSLGSQTTYEQYF.

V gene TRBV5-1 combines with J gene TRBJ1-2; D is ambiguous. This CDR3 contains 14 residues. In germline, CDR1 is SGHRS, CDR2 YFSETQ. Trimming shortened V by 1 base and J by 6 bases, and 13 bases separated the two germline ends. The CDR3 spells CASSLSAGTDGYTF. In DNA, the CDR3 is TGCGCCAGCAGCTTGAGTGCGGGCACGGATGGCTACACCTTC.

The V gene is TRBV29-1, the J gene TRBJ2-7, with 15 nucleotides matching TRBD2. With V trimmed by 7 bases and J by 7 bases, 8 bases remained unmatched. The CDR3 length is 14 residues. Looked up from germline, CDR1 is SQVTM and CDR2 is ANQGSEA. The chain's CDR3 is CSAGLAGGPGEQYF. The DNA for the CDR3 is TGCAGCGCTGGACTAGCGGGAGGGCCGGGGGAGCAGTACTTC.

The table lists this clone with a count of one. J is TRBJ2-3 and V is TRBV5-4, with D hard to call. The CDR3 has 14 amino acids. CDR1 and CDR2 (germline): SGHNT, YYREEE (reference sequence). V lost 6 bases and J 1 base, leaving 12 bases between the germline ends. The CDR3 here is CASTNSDRTDTQYF. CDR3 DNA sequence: TGTGCCAGCACCAATTCAGACCGCACAGATACGCAGTATTTT. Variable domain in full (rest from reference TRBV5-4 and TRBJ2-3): ETGVTQSPTHLIKTRGQQVTLRCSSQSGHNTVSWYQQALGQGPQFIFQYYREEENGRGNFPPRFSGLQFPNYSSELNVNALELDDSALYLCASTNSDRTDTQYFGPGTRLTVL.

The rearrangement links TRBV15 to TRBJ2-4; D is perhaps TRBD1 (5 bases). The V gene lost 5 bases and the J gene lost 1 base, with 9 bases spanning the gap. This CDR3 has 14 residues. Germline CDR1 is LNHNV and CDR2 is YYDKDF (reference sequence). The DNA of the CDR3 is TGTGCCACCAGCGATCCAGGGGCCAAAAACATTCAGTACTTC. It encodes CATSDPGAKNIQYF.

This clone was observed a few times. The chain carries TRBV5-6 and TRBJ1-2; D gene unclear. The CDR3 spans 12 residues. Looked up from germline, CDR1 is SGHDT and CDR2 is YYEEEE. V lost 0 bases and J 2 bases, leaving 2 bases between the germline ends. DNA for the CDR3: TGTGCCAGCAGCTTGGCCAACTATGGCTACACCTTC. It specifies CASSLANYGYTF.

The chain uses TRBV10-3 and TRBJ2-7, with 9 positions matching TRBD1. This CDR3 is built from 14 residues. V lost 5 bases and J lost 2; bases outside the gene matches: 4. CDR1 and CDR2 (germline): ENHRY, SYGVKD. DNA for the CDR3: TGTGCCATCAGTACAGGGGGCTCAACCTACGAGCAGTACTTC. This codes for CAISTGGSTYEQYF.

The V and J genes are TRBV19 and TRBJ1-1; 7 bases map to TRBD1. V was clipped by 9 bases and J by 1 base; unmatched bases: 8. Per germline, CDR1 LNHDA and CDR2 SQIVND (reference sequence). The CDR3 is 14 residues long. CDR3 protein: CARRDSFRNTEAFF. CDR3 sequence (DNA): TGTGCCAGACGGGACAGTTTTAGGAACACTGAAGCTTTCTTT.

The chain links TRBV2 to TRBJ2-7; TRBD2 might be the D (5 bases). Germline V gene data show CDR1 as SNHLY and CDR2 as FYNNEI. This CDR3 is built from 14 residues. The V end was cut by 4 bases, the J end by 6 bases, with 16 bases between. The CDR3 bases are TGTGCCAGCAGTGGTTTGGACTCAATTCGCGAGCAGTACTTC. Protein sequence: CASSGLDSIREQYF.

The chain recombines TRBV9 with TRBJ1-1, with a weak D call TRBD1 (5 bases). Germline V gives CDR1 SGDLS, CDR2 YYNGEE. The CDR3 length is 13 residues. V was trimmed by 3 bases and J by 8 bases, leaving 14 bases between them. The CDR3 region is CASSAAGTGEAFF. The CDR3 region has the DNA TGTGCCAGCAGCGCCGCGGGGACGGGGGAAGCTTTCTTT.

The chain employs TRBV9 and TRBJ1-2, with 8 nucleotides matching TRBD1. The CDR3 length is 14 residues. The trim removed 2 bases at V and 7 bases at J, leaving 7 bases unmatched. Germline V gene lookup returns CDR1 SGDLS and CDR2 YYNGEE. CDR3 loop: CASSVGGQEAGYTF. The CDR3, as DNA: TGTGCCAGCAGCGTTGGGGGACAGGAAGCTGGCTACACCTTC.

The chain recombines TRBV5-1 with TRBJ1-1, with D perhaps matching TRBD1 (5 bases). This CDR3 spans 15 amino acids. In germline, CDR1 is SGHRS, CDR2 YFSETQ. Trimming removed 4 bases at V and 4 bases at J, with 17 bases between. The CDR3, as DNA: TGCGCCAGCAGCCCCTCCGGGTTTAGGGGCACTGAAGCTTTCTTT. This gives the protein CASSPSGFRGTEAFF.

CDR3 region: CASSQDRNSAYEQYF. The CDR3 DNA follows: TGCGCCAGCAGCCAAGATCGGAACAGTGCCTACGAGCAGTACTTC. This sequence joins TRBV4-3 and TRBJ2-7; no reliable D call. Trimming took off 0 bases at V and 2 bases at J, with 11 bases between the two ends. The CDR3 is made up of 15 amino acids. Looked up from germline, CDR1 is LGHNA and CDR2 is YSLEER.

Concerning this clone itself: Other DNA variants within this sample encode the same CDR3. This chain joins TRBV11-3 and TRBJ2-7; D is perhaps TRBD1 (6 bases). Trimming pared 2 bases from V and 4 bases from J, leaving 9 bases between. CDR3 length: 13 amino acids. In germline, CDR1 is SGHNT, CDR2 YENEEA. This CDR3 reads CASSLQGSYEQYF. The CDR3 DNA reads TGTGCCAGCAGCTTACAGGGGTCGTACGAGCAGTACTTC.

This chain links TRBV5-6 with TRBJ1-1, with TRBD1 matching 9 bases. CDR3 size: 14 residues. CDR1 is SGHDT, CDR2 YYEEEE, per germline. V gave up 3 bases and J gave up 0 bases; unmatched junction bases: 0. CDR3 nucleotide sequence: TGTGCCAGCAGCTGGGACAGGGTGAACACTGAAGCTTTCTTT. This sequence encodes CASSWDRVNTEAFF. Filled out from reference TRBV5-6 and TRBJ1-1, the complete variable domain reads DAGVTQSPTHLIKTRGQQVTLRCSPKSGHDTVSWYQQALGQGPQFIFQYYEEEERQRGNFPDRFSGHQFPNYSSELNVNALLLGDSALYLCASSWDRVNTEAFFGQGTRLTVV.

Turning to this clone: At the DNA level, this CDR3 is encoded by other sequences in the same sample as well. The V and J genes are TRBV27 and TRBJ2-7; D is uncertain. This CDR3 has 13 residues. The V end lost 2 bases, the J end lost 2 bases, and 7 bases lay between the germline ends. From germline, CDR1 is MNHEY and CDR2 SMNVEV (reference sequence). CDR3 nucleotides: TGTGCCAGCAGTTTAGGCAAGACCTACGAGCAGTACTTC. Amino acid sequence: CASSLGKTYEQYF.

In DNA, the CDR3 is TGTGCCAGCAGCTTAGGGCAGGGTAATGTGAACACTGAAGCTTTCTTT. Protein sequence: CASSLGQGNVNTEAFF. The chain carries TRBV7-9 and TRBJ1-1; the D gene is possibly TRBD1 (5 bases). The CDR3 totals 16 residues. Between the trimmed V and J ends, which lost 1 base and 0 bases, there was a span of 12 bases. Germline lookup yields CDR1 SEHNR and CDR2 FQNEAQ (reference sequence).

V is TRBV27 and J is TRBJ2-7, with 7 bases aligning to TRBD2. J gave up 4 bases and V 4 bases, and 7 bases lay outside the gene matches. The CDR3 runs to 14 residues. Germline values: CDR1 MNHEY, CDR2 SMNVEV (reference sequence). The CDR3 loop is CASSSWTSKYEQYF. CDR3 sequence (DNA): TGTGCCAGCAGTTCTTGGACTAGTAAGTACGAGCAGTACTTC.

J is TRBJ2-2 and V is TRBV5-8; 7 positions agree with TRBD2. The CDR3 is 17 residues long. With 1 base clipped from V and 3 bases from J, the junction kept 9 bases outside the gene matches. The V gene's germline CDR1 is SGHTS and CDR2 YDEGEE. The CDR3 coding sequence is TGTGCCAGCAGCTTGAGGGCGGGAGCCCCGGACACCGGGGAGCTGTTTTTT. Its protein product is CASSLRAGAPDTGELFF. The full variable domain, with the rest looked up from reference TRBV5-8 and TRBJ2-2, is EAGVTQSPTHLIKTRGQQATLRCSPISGHTSVYWYQQALGLGLQFLLWYDEGEERNRGNFPPRFSGRQFPNYSSELNVNALELEDSALYLCASSLRAGAPDTGELFFGEGSRLTVL.